This T cell receptor beta chain comes out of a study of T cells in Graves' hyperthyroidism and ophthalmopathy. Overall study results and limits: Blood held most thyroid clonotypes expanded above 0.001 frequency.

This clonotype has at least ten counts. The antigen is not known. Germline V gene data show CDR1 as DFQATT and CDR2 as SNEGSKA (reference sequence). The CDR3 is 13 amino acids. V gave up 2 bases and J gave up 5 bases, with 12 bases separating them. From RNA transcripts, TCR beta CDR3 regions were amplified. When the TCR CDR3 underwent first-round RT-PCR, the HTBI primer set was used. One entry per CDR3 protein results from TCRdb running MiXCR on the multiplex PCR reads. Found here are approximately 510,000 distinct CDR3 sequences, about 46% of them singletons; the top ten hold 35% to 50%. Uncontrolled infection, other autoimmune disease, pregnancy or lactation barred patients from enrollment.

The TCR comes from an adult woman with Graves' disease, either hyperthyroidism or ophthalmopathy (not recorded which). The V call is TRBV20-1, the J call TRBJ2-5; D is perhaps TRBD2 (6 bases). Sample: peripheral blood or thyroid tissue (not recorded which). The CDR3 region has the DNA TGCAGTGCTAGACGGACTATTGAGGAGACCCAGTACTTC. Its translation: CSARRTIEETQYF.